This T cell receptor (beta chain) was found in a study of T-cell reconstitution after alpha-beta-depleted transplantation in children (dated by TCRdb to 2015 to 2016). Turning to the overall study: T-cell immune reconstitution after TCRalphabeta/CD19-depleted allogeneic hematopoietic cell transplantation in children was quantitatively tracked in the study by means of TCR repertoire profiling.

The sample holds a few counts of this clonotype. Its antigen is not yet known. No base qualities exist here, and no much larger clone lies one base off it. Receptor amplification or capture employed PCR. TCRdb records Illumina HiSeq 2500 as the sequencer. To normalize quantification of the TCRbeta repertoire, the TCR libraries were built with molecular barcoding that relied on unique molecular identifiers. Starting from the raw public reads, TCRdb applied fastp trimming at Q25, assembled clones with MiXCR and retained in-frame beta chains. Entries that share a CDR3 protein sequence are merged under the most common genes and DNA. For this sample there are about half a million distinct CDR3 sequences; around 13% appear just once. The ten largest clonotypes hold about 5.4% of the sample. The junction carries 12 bases between V and J, which are trimmed by 3 bases and 3 bases respectively. The germline V gene yields LGHNA for CDR1 and YNFKEQ for CDR2. Including the terminal cysteine and phenylalanine, the CDR3 comprises 14 residues. The read is trimmed to its CDR3 DNA, 42 bases read in frame from base 1.

The source material was PBMCs from the stem cell graft donor, sampled from the stem cell graft. This sequence originates from a human donor who donated a stem cell graft to a child with combined immunodeficiency. The V and J segments used are TRBV4-2 and TRBJ2-7; the D gene cannot be named for sure. The encoded CDR3 is CASSQPLSGYEQYF. The DNA sequence is given as TGTGCCAGCAGCCAGCCCCTATCGGGCTACGAGCAGTACTTC.